The 21 T cell receptor beta chains reported below all come from one sample, sequenced in a study of blood T cell repertoires in COVID-19. Clones were sequenced by immunoSEQ multiplex PCR, and TCRdb holds only the in-frame ones, with some missing. The sample consists of roughly 250,000 clones, about 86% of them appearing once. The specimen sequenced was peripheral blood. The receptors originated from a man aged 50 or older with active or convalescent COVID-19.

The chain combines TRBV6-5 with TRBJ1-4; 8 positions agree with TRBD1. V lost 4 bases and J lost 0; bases outside the gene matches: 1. The germline V gene encodes CDR1 MNHEY and CDR2 SVGAGI. The CDR3 contains 15 residues. The CDR3 here is CASSLTGATNEKLFF. The DNA of the CDR3 is TGTGCCAGCAGTTTGACAGGGGCAACTAATGAAAAACTGTTTTTT.

This clone was seen a single time. J is TRBJ1-6 and V is TRBV9, with D tentatively TRBD1 (6 bases). The CDR3 runs to 14 residues. V was trimmed by 0 bases and J by 7 bases, leaving 8 bases between them. In germline, CDR1 is SGDLS, CDR2 YYNGEE. The DNA for the CDR3 is TGTGCCAGCAGCGTAGCAACAGGGAATTCACCCCTCCACTTT. Amino acid sequence: CASSVATGNSPLHF.

The CDR3 sequence: CASARTPVGNTIYF. CDR3 nucleotides: TGTGCCAGCGCCCGGACACCTGTGGGAAACACCATATATTTT. The rearrangement uses TRBV6-5 and TRBJ1-3; D perhaps matches TRBD1 (5 bases). The ends were cut back, 8 bases at V and 4 bases at J, with 15 bases in the middle. The germline CDR1 and CDR2 sequences are MNHEY and SVGAGI. CDR3 size: 14 residues.

This chain links TRBV29-1 with TRBJ2-7, with TRBD2 matching over 9 bases. The CDR3 has 13 amino acids. CDR1 is SQVTM, CDR2 ANQGSEA, per germline. J gave up 6 bases and V 7 bases, and 10 bases lay outside the gene matches. The CDR3 bases are TGCAGCGGGGTGGGTAGCGGGGGACTCGAGCAGTACTTC. Translation gives CSGVGSGGLEQYF.

The table lists this clone with a count of one. The chain carries TRBV12-3 or TRBV12-4 and TRBJ1-1, with D unclear. V lost 2 bases, J lost 3 bases, and 7 bases lay in between. The CDR3 has 13 amino acids. The CDR3 nucleotides are TGTGCCAGCAGTTTAAACTCGGACACTGAAGCTTTCTTT. Its protein product is CASSLNSDTEAFF.

The chain combines TRBV6-5 with TRBJ1-2; the match to TRBD1 covers 11 bases. After removal of 8 bases from V and 8 bases from J, the junction contained 10 bases not matched to a gene. Germline assignment: CDR1 MNHEY and CDR2 SVGAGI. This CDR3 is built from 14 residues. The CDR3 protein is CASYGWGQGDGYTF. The CDR3, as DNA: TGTGCCAGCTACGGGTGGGGACAGGGGGACGGCTACACCTTC.

V and J are TRBV28 and TRBJ2-2; 8 bases line up with TRBD1. CDR3 length: 16 amino acids. J gave up 1 base and V 6 bases, and 7 bases lay outside the gene matches. Looked up from germline, CDR1 is MDHEN and CDR2 is SYDVKM. Here the CDR3 DNA reads TGTGCCAGCAGCAAGGACAGGGAGCTGAACACCGGGGAGCTGTTTTTT. This encodes CASSKDRELNTGELFF.

V is TRBV5-6 and J is TRBJ1-2; weak D call: TRBD1 (6 bases). V gave up 4 bases and J gave up 1 base, with 17 bases separating them. This CDR3 spans 16 amino acids. Germline values: CDR1 SGHDT, CDR2 YYEEEE. The CDR3 region has the DNA TGTGCCAGCAGCCCCATCGGGACACCTCTTAACTATGGCTACACCTTC. Translated, it gives CASSPIGTPLNYGYTF. The full variable domain, with the rest looked up from reference TRBV5-6 and TRBJ1-2, is DAGVTQSPTHLIKTRGQQVTLRCSPKSGHDTVSWYQQALGQGPQFIFQYYEEEERQRGNFPDRFSGHQFPNYSSELNVNALLLGDSALYLCASSPIGTPLNYGYTFGSGTRLTVV.

The chain carries TRBV30 and TRBJ2-1, with 9 bases identical to TRBD2. Germline CDR1 and CDR2: GTSNPN and SVGIG (reference sequence). This CDR3 contains 14 residues. V trimming: 0 bases; J trimming: 5 bases; junction bases outside the gene matches: 2. For the CDR3, the DNA is TGTGCCTGGAGTGTAGCGGGGGGTCACAATGAGCAGTTCTTC. Amino acid sequence: CAWSVAGGHNEQFF.

The rearrangement joins TRBV5-8 to TRBJ2-1; 11 bases are shared with TRBD2. The CDR3 is 15 residues long. Germline lookup yields CDR1 SGHTS and CDR2 YDEGEE. V lost 0 bases and J lost 6; bases outside the gene matches: 2. CDR3 coding DNA: TGTGCCAGCAGCTTGGGACTAGCGGGGCTCAATGAGCAGTTCTTC. Its protein is CASSLGLAGLNEQFF.

V usage is TRBV11-1 and J usage is TRBJ1-3; a weak D match, TRBD1 (6 bases). V was trimmed by 5 bases and J by 2 bases, leaving 10 bases between them. Germline V lookup: CDR1 SGHAT, CDR2 FQDESV (reference sequence). This CDR3 is built from 14 residues. The chain's CDR3 is CASSLRTAGNTIYF. DNA for the CDR3: TGTGCCAGCAGCCTCCGGACAGCTGGAAACACCATATATTTT.

The gene calls are TRBV7-9 and TRBJ2-7; 9 positions match TRBD1. CDR1 is SEHNR, CDR2 FQNEAQ, per germline (reference sequence). The ends lost 4 bases at V and 3 bases at J; junction bases unmatched: 4. The CDR3 runs to 14 residues. The CDR3 DNA reads TGTGCCAGCAGCTCTTCGGACAGGGGCTACGAGCAGTACTTC. Translating it yields CASSSSDRGYEQYF. The full variable domain, in which reference TRBV7-9 and TRBJ2-7 provide the parts outside the CDR3, is DTGVSQNPRHKITKRGQNVTFRCDPISEHNRLYWYRQTLGQGPEFLTYFQNEAQLEKSRLLSDRFSAERPKGSFSTLEIQRTEQGDSAMYLCASSSSDRGYEQYFGPGTRLTVT.

This chain uses TRBV2 with TRBJ2-6, with 8 bases aligning to TRBD1. The CDR3 extends over 15 amino acids. Germline V gene sequence: CDR1 SNHLY, CDR2 FYNNEI. V lost 8 bases, J lost 0 bases, and 3 bases stayed unmatched. CDR3 loop: CASRDRSSGANVLTF. CDR3 coding DNA: TGTGCCAGCCGGGACAGGAGCTCTGGGGCCAACGTCCTGACTTTC.

J is TRBJ2-2 and V is TRBV5-8; a possible D gene is TRBD2 (5 bases). Per the germline V gene, CDR1 is SGHTS and CDR2 is YDEGEE. The length of the CDR3 is 15 residues. V gave up 1 base and J gave up 5 bases, with 12 bases separating them. Here the CDR3 DNA reads TGTGCCAGCAGCTTGAACCCCGGGGAAACCGGGGAGCTGTTTTTT. Its protein product is CASSLNPGETGELFF.

This chain uses TRBV6-1 with TRBJ1-5, with TRBD1 as a possible D gene (6 bases). Germline V gives CDR1 MNHNS, CDR2 SASEGT. The CDR3 loop spans 20 amino acids. V lost 0 bases to trimming and J lost 4 bases, with 25 bases between them. The CDR3 spells CASSEAFQKGWTDQNQPQHF. CDR3 in DNA: TGTGCCAGCAGTGAAGCGTTTCAGAAGGGATGGACAGACCAAAATCAGCCCCAGCATTTT.

The CDR3 nucleotides read TGCGCCAGCAGCTCGGGACTAGCGGGGGGGCTAAGCCAAGAGACCCAGTACTTC. Translated: CASSSGLAGGLSQETQYF. The rearrangement uses TRBV5-1 and TRBJ2-5; 16 bases map to TRBD2. Germline CDR1 SGHRS, CDR2 YFSETQ. V shed 3 bases and J 1 base; nucleotides not matched to a gene: 6. This CDR3 has 18 amino acids.

This clone was seen once. V usage is TRBV28 and J usage is TRBJ2-2; 7 bases align to TRBD1. CDR1 MDHEN and CDR2 SYDVKM come from the germline V gene. The CDR3 is 16 residues long. With 6 bases clipped from V and 6 bases from J, the junction kept 13 bases outside the gene matches. CDR3 amino acids: CASSSQGRENSGELFF. The CDR3 DNA follows: TGTGCCAGCAGCTCACAGGGGCGTGAGAATTCCGGGGAGCTGTTTTTT.

This sequence joins TRBV5-1 and TRBJ1-2; possible D gene TRBD1, 5 bases. CDR1 and CDR2 from the germline V gene are SGHRS and YFSETQ. This CDR3 spans 15 amino acids. V shed 0 bases and J shed 4 bases, with 13 bases lying between them. Here the CDR3 DNA reads TGCGCCAGCAGCTTGGACTCAGGGTTTACCTATGGCTACACCTTC. Translating it yields CASSLDSGFTYGYTF.

The chain employs TRBV3-1 (or the pseudogene TRBV3-2) and TRBJ2-2; 9 bases are a match to TRBD2. V was pared by 3 bases and J by 2 bases, with 4 bases of the junction left unmatched. This CDR3 has 16 residues. CDR1 and CDR2 (germline): LGHDT, YNNKEL (reference sequence). As DNA, the CDR3 is TGTGCCAGCAGCCAGCGGGGGGGCCGTAACACCGGGGAGCTGTTTTTT. Protein sequence: CASSQRGGRNTGELFF.

This clone has only a few counts. CDR3 residues: CASSVTSGGAYEQYF. The CDR3 DNA reads as TGTGCCAGCAGTGTGACTAGCGGGGGGGCCTACGAGCAGTACTTC. The chain joins TRBV2 to TRBJ2-7; 14 bases map to TRBD2. Germline V gene sequence: CDR1 SNHLY, CDR2 FYNNEI. Trimming at V came to 4 bases and at J to 2 bases, leaving 1 base not matched to a gene. This CDR3 is built from 15 residues.

V is TRBV6-2 or TRBV6-3 and J is TRBJ2-4, with 7 bases lining up with TRBD1. CDR1 is MNHEY and CDR2 is SVGEGT in the germline V gene. J gave up 8 bases and V 5 bases, and 6 bases lay outside the gene matches. CDR3 length: 13 residues. CDR3 in DNA: TGTGCCAGCAGTCACCAGGACAGGTACATTCAGTACTTC. Its translation: CASSHQDRYIQYF.